One and the same sample provided the 25 T cell receptor beta chains below, sequenced in a study of T-cell memory formation after mild COVID-19. TCRdb passed the 5' RACE reads through MiXCR, listing each CDR3 protein once. The sample consists of some 260,000 distinct CDR3 sequences, 15% to 20% of them appearing once. Source material: PBMCs or a T cell subset sorted from them (not recorded which). The receptors here all came from a man younger than 35 who had mild COVID-19 (a few samples of this study predate the infection). Cell type and time point are not known.

This clonotype has ten or more counts. The CDR3 DNA reads TGTGCCAGCAGGTCGGACCGCAGCTCCTACAATGAGCAGTTCTTC. Translation: CASRSDRSSYNEQFF. The chain joins TRBV5-5 to TRBJ2-1, with no clear D. Trimming removed 5 bases at V and 0 bases at J, with 12 bases between. The CDR3 is 15 residues long. Germline CDR1 and CDR2: SGHKS and YYEKEE (reference sequence).

This clonotype was observed a handful of times. V usage is TRBV10-3 and J usage is TRBJ2-4; 8 nucleotides agree with TRBD1. V lost 10 bases to trimming and J lost 1 base; unmatched junction nucleotides: 3. There are 13 residues in the CDR3. Germline CDR1 ENHRY, CDR2 SYGVKD. This chain's CDR3 is CATQGVAKNIQYF. CDR3 nucleotides: TGTGCCACACAGGGGGTGGCCAAAAACATTCAGTACTTC.

This clonotype appeared many times. The gene calls are TRBV29-1 and TRBJ2-5, with D maybe TRBD1 (5 bases). V dropped 4 bases and J dropped 3 bases, with 9 bases sitting between them. Germline loops: CDR1 SQVTM, CDR2 ANQGSEA. The CDR3 loop spans 12 amino acids. The CDR3 bases are TGCAGCGTTGGGACAACCGAAGAGACCCAGTACTTC. Protein sequence: CSVGTTEETQYF.

V usage is TRBV10-1 and J usage is TRBJ2-3; TRBD2 matches 9 bases. Trimming took 3 bases from V and 7 from J; bases not matched to a gene: 11. Germline V gives CDR1 WNHNN, CDR2 SYGVQD (reference sequence). The CDR3 runs 16 residues. The CDR3 bases are TGCGCCAGCAGTGATGTCCAGCGGGGGGTTGTGAATACGCAGTATTTT. Residues: CASSDVQRGVVNTQYF.

This chain joins TRBV20-1 and TRBJ2-3; perhaps TRBD1 as D (6 bases). The V gene's germline CDR1 is DFQATT and CDR2 SNEGSKA (reference sequence). The CDR3 has 13 residues. V was cut by 6 bases and J by 2 bases, with 12 bases left in between. CDR3 nucleotide sequence: TGCAGTGCAATAGGACAGTTCACAGATACGCAGTATTTT. Protein sequence: CSAIGQFTDTQYF.

The V call is TRBV29-1, the J call TRBJ2-2, with 8 bases that match TRBD1. Trimming cost V 4 bases and J 6 bases; bases outside gene matches: 10. The V gene's germline CDR1 is SQVTM and CDR2 ANQGSEA. The length of the CDR3 is 15 residues. The CDR3 coding sequence is TGCAGCGTTGTCGGGGGACAGGACTTCTCCGGGGAGCTGTTTTTT. This translates into CSVVGGQDFSGELFF.

This clonotype came up a few times. The gene calls are TRBV9 and TRBJ2-1; TRBD1 is a possible D gene (6 bases). The CDR3 totals 14 residues. Germline V lookup: CDR1 SGDLS, CDR2 YYNGEE. V gave up 6 bases and J gave up 6 bases, with 16 bases separating them. Written as DNA, the CDR3 is TGTGCCAGCACCCCAGGACAGCCAACCAATGAGCAGTTCTTC. This sequence encodes CASTPGQPTNEQFF.

This clonotype was seen repeatedly, ten times or more. This chain uses TRBV28 with TRBJ1-1; D is perhaps TRBD1 (6 bases). CDR3 length equals 14 residues. Germline CDR1 reads MDHEN; CDR2 reads SYDVKM. V shed 8 bases and J shed 0 bases, with 13 bases lying between them. In DNA, the CDR3 is TGTGCCAGCCGCGCCGGGACAATGAACACTGAAGCTTTCTTT. The encoded protein is CASRAGTMNTEAFF.

The sample holds a few counts of this clonotype. The chain employs TRBV11-2 and TRBJ2-3; 9 bases agree with TRBD2. From germline, CDR1 is SGHAT and CDR2 FQNNGV. The V segment lost 3 bases and the J segment 4 bases; nucleotides outside the gene matches: 5. The CDR3 extends over 15 amino acids. For the CDR3, the DNA is TGTGCCAGCAGCTTCGCGGGGGGGGCCGCAGATACGCAGTATTTT. Translating gives CASSFAGGAADTQYF. The whole variable domain, filled in from reference TRBV11-2 and TRBJ2-3, reads EAGVAQSPRYKIIEKRQSVAFWCNPISGHATLYWYQQILGQGPKLLIQFQNNGVVDDSQLPKDRFSAERLKGVDSTLKIQPAKLEDSAVYLCASSFAGGAADTQYFGPGTRLTVL.

In DNA, the CDR3 is TGCGCCAGCAGCCAAGTTCGAAGGGGCAGCTCTGGAAACACCATATATTTT. Residues: CASSQVRRGSSGNTIYF. The chain recombines TRBV4-3 with TRBJ1-3; D perhaps matches TRBD1 (5 bases). This CDR3 spans 17 amino acids. The germline V gene has CDR1 LGHNA and CDR2 YSLEER. Between the trimmed V and J ends, which lost 1 base and 0 bases, there was a span of 13 bases.

J is TRBJ2-3 and V is TRBV7-2; 11 bases agree with TRBD2. The CDR3 spans 17 residues. Germline V gene data show CDR1 as SGHTA and CDR2 as FQGNSA. Trimming at V came to 0 bases and at J to 6 bases, leaving 8 bases not matched to a gene. The CDR3 here is CASSLAQGTSGTDTQYF. The CDR3 region has the DNA TGTGCCAGCAGCTTAGCGCAGGGGACTAGCGGTACGGATACGCAGTATTTT.

A few counts support this clonotype. Sequence at one end of the junction differs from germline and may be a read error. The chain links TRBV9 to TRBJ2-5; possibly TRBD2 for D (7 bases). The CDR3 spans 14 residues. Germline V gives CDR1 SGDLS, CDR2 YYNGEE. This CDR3 reads CASSRGGGQQTQYF. The CDR3 DNA is TGTGCCAGCAGTAGAGGGGGGGGCCAACAGACCCAGTACTTC.

This chain uses TRBV3-1 with TRBJ1-5; D gene uncertain. Germline-derived CDR1 and CDR2 are LGHDT and YNNKEL (reference sequence). Deletions cut 1 base from V and 3 bases from J, with 10 bases between. This CDR3 region has 15 residues. The CDR3 here is CASSQGGGFNQPQHF. The CDR3 DNA is TGTGCCAGCAGCCAAGGAGGAGGTTTCAATCAGCCCCAGCATTTT.

This clonotype has only a few counts. The chain is built from TRBV7-9 and TRBJ2-3; weak D call: TRBD1 (6 bases). Trimming took off 6 bases at V and 5 bases at J, with 15 bases between the two ends. The CDR3 runs 14 residues. Germline-derived CDR1 and CDR2 are SEHNR and FQNEAQ (reference sequence). The CDR3 nucleotides are TGTGCCAGCAGTCGTGCAGGGGCGGGAGATACGCAGTATTTT. It translates to CASSRAGAGDTQYF.

The table lists this clonotype with a few counts. The genes are TRBV2 and TRBJ2-7; 8 bases line up with TRBD1. Germline V CDR1 and CDR2: SNHLY, FYNNEI. The CDR3 loop spans 15 amino acids. The V gene end was trimmed by 2 bases and the J gene end by 5 bases; junction bases not matched to a gene: 8. For the CDR3, the DNA is TGTGCCAGCAGTGAACAGACAGGGGAGGAGAACGAGCAGTACGTC. It encodes CASSEQTGEENEQYV.

Only a few counts were recorded for this clonotype. V usage is TRBV4-3 and J usage is TRBJ1-2; D not certain. In germline, CDR1 is LGHNA, CDR2 YSLEER. CDR3 length: 16 amino acids. V was trimmed by 0 bases and J by 3 bases, leaving 14 bases between them. DNA of the CDR3: TGCGCCAGCAGCCAAGATATTCAAGGTGTTTACTATGGCTACACCTTC. This sequence encodes CASSQDIQGVYYGYTF.

The CDR3 loop is CASRRVWQGGETQYF. CDR3 coding DNA: TGTGCCAGCAGACGGGTCTGGCAGGGAGGAGAGACCCAGTACTTC. V usage is TRBV7-6 and J usage is TRBJ2-5; possibly TRBD2 for D (6 bases). Per germline, CDR1 SGHVS and CDR2 FNYEAQ. The germline V and J ends were trimmed by 6 bases and 4 bases, with 18 bases remaining between them. This CDR3 has 15 amino acids.

This clonotype was detected a few times. The chain joins TRBV5-1 to TRBJ1-2, with D tentatively TRBD1 (6 bases). The length of the CDR3 is 16 residues. The germline V and J ends were trimmed by 3 bases and 2 bases, with 17 bases remaining between them. The germline V gene has CDR1 SGHRS and CDR2 YFSETQ. CDR3 in amino acids: CASSSSWGADNYGYTF. Written as DNA, the CDR3 is TGCGCCAGCAGCTCCTCATGGGGGGCAGACAACTATGGCTACACCTTC.

This clonotype was counted between two and nine times. The gene calls are TRBV3-1 and TRBJ2-2; tentatively, D is TRBD1 (5 bases). Germline CDR1 is LGHDT and CDR2 is YNNKEL (reference sequence). This CDR3 has 14 residues. The ends were cut back, 2 bases at V and 6 bases at J, with 10 bases in the middle. Written as DNA, the CDR3 is TGTGCCAGCAGCCAAAAGGAAGGGGCCGGGGAGCTGTTTTTT. This gives the protein CASSQKEGAGELFF. The variable domain in full, with the rest retrieved from reference TRBV3-1 and TRBJ2-2, is DTAVSQTPKYLVTQMGNDKSIKCEQNLGHDTMYWYKQDSKKFLKIMFSYNNKELIINETVPNRFSPKSPDKAHLNLHINSLELGDSAVYFCASSQKEGAGELFFGEGSRLTVL.

The table lists this clonotype with a few counts. This sequence joins TRBV5-1 and TRBJ1-2; D is unclear. Between the trimmed V and J ends, which lost 3 bases and 8 bases, there was a span of 14 bases. CDR3 length: 13 residues. Germline CDR1 SGHRS, CDR2 YFSETQ. The CDR3 reads CASSSERVGGYTF. In DNA form, the CDR3 reads TGCGCCAGCAGCTCCGAAAGGGTAGGAGGCTACACCTTC.

This clonotype occurred a few times. The genes are TRBV12-3 or TRBV12-4 and TRBJ1-5, with 7 bases aligning to TRBD1. The CDR3 has 14 amino acids. V lost 3 bases to trimming and J lost 6 bases; unmatched junction nucleotides: 5. The CDR3, as DNA: TGTGCCAGCAGTTTTTCACAGGGGATTCAGCCCCAGCATTTT. Translating gives CASSFSQGIQPQHF.

V is TRBV5-1 and J is TRBJ1-1; D gene ambiguous. The CDR3 totals 15 residues. The V gene's germline CDR1 is SGHRS and CDR2 YFSETQ. Trimming removed 0 bases at V and 6 bases at J, with 15 bases between. CDR3 sequence: CASSLDERGLSEAFF. CDR3 bases: TGCGCCAGCAGCTTGGATGAGCGAGGACTCTCTGAAGCTTTCTTT.

This clonotype was recorded once. The rearrangement joins TRBV20-1 to TRBJ2-3, with TRBD1 matching over 8 bases. This CDR3 is 14 amino acids long. J lost 6 bases, V lost 6 bases, and 11 bases had no gene match. In germline, CDR1 is DFQATT, CDR2 SNEGSKA (reference sequence). CDR3 sequence: CSAPDPTGADTQYF. The DNA of the CDR3 is TGCAGTGCCCCAGACCCGACAGGGGCTGATACGCAGTATTTT.

This clonotype was counted a few times. The gene calls are TRBV7-6 and TRBJ2-7, with D possibly being TRBD1 or TRBD2 (5 bases each). The CDR3 has 15 amino acids. V gave up 5 bases and J gave up 2 bases, with 16 bases separating them. In germline, CDR1 is SGHVS, CDR2 FNYEAQ. CDR3 residues: CASSPRTGRTYEQYF. The CDR3 nucleotides read TGTGCCAGCAGCCCGAGGACGGGGCGAACCTACGAGCAGTACTTC. Full variable domain (remainder filled in from reference TRBV7-6 and TRBJ2-7): GAGVSQSPRYKVTKRGQDVALRCDPISGHVSLYWYRQALGQGPEFLTYFNYEAQQDKSGLPNDRFSAERPEGSISTLTIQRTEQRDSAMYRCASSPRTGRTYEQYFGPGTRLTVT.

This clonotype occurred a few times. J is TRBJ1-5 and V is TRBV7-2; TRBD1 might be the D (6 bases). V lost 4 bases and J lost 7, with 17 bases in between. Germline assignment: CDR1 SGHTA and CDR2 FQGNSA. This CDR3 is 15 amino acids long. This CDR3 reads CASSSQWGGQQPQHF. CDR3 in DNA: TGTGCCAGCAGCTCCCAGTGGGGGGGGCAGCAGCCCCAGCATTTT.